The TCR beta chain under discussion was sequenced for a study of response to subunit inactivated influenza vaccine. This CDR3 comprises 14 residues. Germline lookup yields CDR1 DFQATT and CDR2 SNEGSKA (reference sequence). The ends were cut back, 3 bases at V and 1 base at J, with 12 bases in the middle. TCRdb fed the RT-PCR reads into MiXCR, producing one record per CDR3 protein. The table has a few hundred thousand distinct CDR3 sequences, 11% seen once. This clonotype was detected many times. These data were likewise used in another study, on T cells expressing NK-cell markers. That investigation notes: TCR beta cDNA was generated via 5'RACE template switching incorporating UMIs. Eight donors were sequenced, seven testing HCMV-seropositive and one testing seronegative. Sorting of alpha-beta TCR T cells alone was achieved in several experiments with an anti-gamma-delta TCR antibody.

The chain links TRBV20-1 to TRBJ1-1; D is uncertain. This clonotype was sampled from a man in his forties or fifties who received an inactivated influenza vaccine. This specimen was PBMCs from blood, taken on the day of vaccination. The CDR3 region is CSASEWRTNTEAFF. The CDR3 DNA reads as TGCAGTGCTAGTGAATGGCGGACGAACACTGAAGCTTTCTTT.